This TCR beta chain was captured by sequencing in a study of control samples from healthy donors and cancer patients. Sequenced by immunoSEQ multiplex PCR; TCRdb stores in-frame clones only, minus some. The data contain about 59,000 clones, more than 90% of them singletons. Germline CDR1 MNHEY, CDR2 SMNVEV (reference sequence). With 6 bases removed from V and 4 bases from J, the gap between germline ends came to 13 bases. The CDR3 has 14 amino acids. This clonotype was sampled from a man between 40 and 49 years old with colorectal cancer. The material sequenced was PBMCs. V gene TRBV27 combines with J gene TRBJ1-5, with D perhaps TRBD1 (5 bases). This CDR3 reads CASSLTGGNQPQHF. The CDR3 DNA sequence: TGTGCCAGCAGCCTAACGGGGGGTAATCAGCCCCAGCATTTT.